This T cell receptor beta chain originates from a study of molecular identifiers for immune sequencing clone quantification (dated by TCRdb to between 2017 and 2018). Describing the broader study: In a replicate experiment, RNA from roughly 20,000 or 100,000 naive CD8 T cells was split into five aliquots, four of which were sequenced. The study was a methods study using CD8 T cells to benchmark molecular-identifier clustering-based TCR repertoire sequencing (MIDCIRS) and TCR RNA copy counting.

From cysteine to phenylalanine, the CDR3 is 14 amino acids long. CDR3 DNA only is kept here, 42 bases in frame from base 1. CDR1 is given as MGHRA and CDR2 as YSYEKL, both from the germline V gene. V is cut by 1 base and J by 8 bases, and the space between the germline ends is 12 bases. Summary of the overall study and its limitations: When barcode sub-clustering was not used, chimeric consensus sequences inflated TCR diversity, with chimeras reaching as high as 47%. Highly expanded clone sizes could be underestimated if identical TCR molecules share a barcode. In CMV-specific effector cells, clones with more than 20 RNA copies contained over 98% of molecules, whereas in naive cells such clones contained under 1% of molecules. Spiked-in Jurkat TCR RNA (roughly 10 copies' worth), which is not part of the donor repertoire, was contained in the naive libraries. Modeling indicated approximately 3.2 TCR RNA copies recovered per cell, compared with about 9.4 by digital PCR, which implies a capture efficiency of around 30%. Spiked-in Jurkat TCR RNA equivalent to a single cell was reported to be detectable even among approximately 1.1 million naive CD8 T cells.

Library preparation employed PCR. The listed sequencing device is NextSeq 500. Bulk TCR libraries were made following a previously described method, with the TCR primers given in Table S5. Total RNA was purified with the Qiagen AllPrep DNA/RNA kit. Reads from multiple sequencing runs of the same library were pooled before analysis. In the original analysis: Reads were retained only if an exact TCR constant sequence was present, and the retained reads were trimmed to 150 nt and grouped according to their 12-nt molecular barcodes. Reads inside each barcode group were sub-clustered using a 15% Levenshtein threshold, and a quality-weighted consensus sequence was constructed for each RNA molecule. Non-functional sequences were removed, as were lower-count sequences one edit away from another. Based on fitting two negative binomial distributions, any barcode sub-cluster with under 20% of the maximum read count was discarded. TCRdb cleaned the public reads at Q25 with fastp, built clones with MiXCR and kept in-frame beta chains. Every CDR3 protein is listed once, alongside the most common genes and DNA of its rows. The V and J calls were determined by TCRdb, not by the authors. In this sample the table shows around 470,000 distinct CDR3 sequences, about 25% of which occur a single time. The top ten clones comprise around 0.79% of the sample.

Libraries of naive CD8 T cells were built from anywhere between about 20,000 and 1,000,000 sorted cells, with 10%, 30% or 50% of the purified RNA used. On a BD FACSAria II, naive CD8 T cells were FACS-sorted as CD8+CD4-CCR7+CD45RA+ and collected into RLT Plus buffer. To test detection sensitivity, Jurkat RNA equal to over nine TCR copies was added to samples of about 20,000-1,000,000 naive CD8 T cells. CD8 T cells were enriched using RosetteSep CD8+ T Cell Enrichment Cocktail and Ficoll-Paque, and the enriched cells then underwent ACK red cell lysis. To note about this clonotype: Its antigen remains undetermined. The record has no base qualities; no much larger clone is one base away.

Sequencing used naive CD8+ T cells from blood, with Jurkat cell RNA spiked in. According to the study, the label for this sample's cell subset or site signals: FACS-sorted CD8+CD4-CCR7+CD45RA+ naive T cells. The clonotype comes from a human donor in good health. Some libraries in this study had Jurkat cell RNA spiked in. This chain is built from TRBV4-1 and TRBJ2-1; the D gene cannot be resolved reliably. The nucleotide sequence reads as follows: TGCGCCAGCAGCCAAGCTGGCCCGTGGGATGAGCAGTTCTTC. It specifies CASSQAGPWDEQFF.